The rows below give T cell receptor beta chains drawn from one sample of a study of T cell repertoires in cytomegalovirus infection. TCRdb independently ran MiXCR on the reads; one entry per CDR3 protein. The sample includes under 850,000 distinct CDR3 sequences, less than 40% of them seen just once. The source material was PBMCs. These receptors all come from a human donor in good health (CMV status not recorded). Some clones in this sample may be carry-over from other donors' samples. The CDR3 runs from the conserved cysteine through the conserved F or W. A D gene is named only where the DNA matches it firmly. Size values are once, few and many counts, or a class for expanded clones, and some rows have none.

J gene,D gene,clone size,CDR3 length,V gene,CDR3 DNA,CDR3 protein
TRBJ2-5,.,.,17,TRBV19,TGTGCCAGTAGTCGAAGATGGACGGTGACAAGGGGAGAGACCCAGTACTTC,CASSRRWTVTRGETQYF
TRBJ1-5,.,.,14,TRBV20-1,TGCAGTGCCAAGACGGCGGTGAGCAATCAGCCCCAGCATTTT,CSAKTAVSNQPQHF
TRBJ1-1,.,.,19,TRBV11-2,TGTGCCAGCAGCTTAGATGCTTTAAGGGTCGATAGAGAAGACACGGCAGCTTTCTTT,CASSLDALRVDREDTAAFF
TRBJ2-7,TRBD1,.,15,TRBV18,TGTGCCAGCTCAGCTCCGGGACAGGGTGTGTGGGAGCAGTACTTC,CASSAPGQGVWEQYF
TRBJ2-1,.,many,14,TRBV7-2,.,CASSFASGTSGTGF
TRBJ1-5,.,.,21,TRBV28,TGTGCCAGCAGTTTATATGGTAGTGTTTTTTGGACGGCCGGTAGCAATCAGCCCCAGCATTTT,CASSLYGSVFWTAGSNQPQHF
TRBJ2-1,.,.,17,TRBV7-4,TGTGCCAGCAGCTTAGCGGGGGGATTTCGGATCTACAATGAGCAGTTCTTC,CASSLAGGFRIYNEQFF
TRBJ1-2,.,many,14,TRBV5-5,TGTGCCAGCAGTTACGCTACGGGGGCGGATGGCTACACCTTC,CASSYATGADGYTF
TRBJ2-2,TRBD2,few,15,TRBV29-1,TGCAGCGTTGAAGGTAGCGGGAGGAACACCGGGGAGCTGTTTTTT,CSVEGSGRNTGELFF
TRBJ2-3,TRBD1,.,13,TRBV25-1,TGTGCCAGCAGGGGGACAGGGCCAGATACGCAGTATTTT,CASRGTGPDTQYF
TRBJ2-7,TRBD2,.,17,TRBV28,TGTGCCAGCAGTGGGCCTAGATTAGCGGGGACAACCTACGAGCAGTACTTC,CASSGPRLAGTTYEQYF
TRBJ2-1,TRBD2,.,14,TRBV20-1,TGCGGTGCTACCCGGGGGGTCTTCTACAATGAGCAGTTCTTC,CGATRGVFYNEQFF
TRBJ1-4,.,.,14,TRBV4-2,TGTGCCAGCAGCAAAGGTAGCGCGGAGGACAAACTGTTTTTT,CASSKGSAEDKLFF
TRBJ1-2,.,.,17,TRBV20-1,TGCAGTGCTAGTAGCAGGGAAAATACGCCGCCCTTCTATGGCTACACCTTC,CSASSRENTPPFYGYTF
TRBJ2-6,.,.,20,TRBV19,TGTGCCAGTAGTATAGATAGGGGATCCCCTACCTACTCTGGGGCCAACGTCCTGACTTTC,CASSIDRGSPTYSGANVLTF
TRBJ2-1,.,.,14,TRBV14,TGTGCCAGCAGCCAAGTAACGGGCAGCGAAAGGCAGTTCTTC,CASSQVTGSERQFF
TRBJ1-5,.,many,14,TRBV28,TGTGCCAGCAGTTTAGGGGGGTCGAATCAGCCCCAGCATTTT,CASSLGGSNQPQHF
TRBJ1-5,.,many,13,TRBV7-2,TGTGCCAGCAGCCCACGCCTTGGTCAGCCCCAGCATTTT,CASSPRLGQPQHF
TRBJ2-7,.,.,14,TRBV6-8,TGTGCCATCAGTTATAACCAGCGCCCATACGAGCAGTACTTC,CAISYNQRPYEQYF
TRBJ1-5,TRBD1,.,15,TRBV7-6,TGTGCCAGCAGCTTAGAGTCACAGGGGGCTCAGCCCCAGCATTTT,CASSLESQGAQPQHF
TRBJ1-5,.,few,17,TRBV6-2/TRBV6-3,TGTGCCAGCAGTTATGGAGCCTCCCGGGGTAGCAATCAGCCCCAGCATTTT,CASSYGASRGSNQPQHF
TRBJ1-6,.,many,15,TRBV7-2,TGTGCCAGCAGCTTAGAGTCTCGGAAGGGTTCACCCCTCCACTTT,CASSLESRKGSPLHF
TRBJ2-1,.,.,14,TRBV29-1,TGCAGCGCCCTTGGGGGACCCCCCTACAATGAGCAGTTCTTC,CSALGGPPYNEQFF
TRBJ2-3,.,once,14,TRBV6-2/TRBV6-3,TGTGCCAGCAGTTACTCAACTAGCCCAGATACGCAGTATTTT,CASSYSTSPDTQYF
TRBJ1-6,.,.,16,TRBV6-5,TGTGCCAGCAGTTATTCTCCGGGCCCCATGTTTTCACCCCTCCACTTT,CASSYSPGPMFSPLHF
TRBJ1-2,.,many,14,TRBV6-2/TRBV6-3,TGTGCCAGCAGTTTCCCCGACAAGGGCTATGGCTACACCTTC,CASSFPDKGYGYTF
TRBJ1-2,.,few,14,TRBV28,TGTGCCAGCAGTTTATCGGTGGGAGCCTATGGCTACACCTTC,CASSLSVGAYGYTF
TRBJ2-1,.,few,18,TRBV14,TGTGCCAGCAGCCAAGATCCTGCTGGACTCCTACCTTACAATGAGCAGTTCTTC,CASSQDPAGLLPYNEQFF